The following is a T cell receptor beta chain sequence with its context. Authors' data handling: Amplification of reference gene primers provided the estimated nucleated cell counts. Sequenced by immunoSEQ multiplex PCR; TCRdb stores in-frame clones only, minus some. V and J calls and clone size are as listed in that table; D and trimming were resolved from the DNA. The sample consists of 200,000 to 250,000 clones, 70% to 90% of them appearing once. V was pared by 1 base and J by 3 bases, with 13 bases between. The CDR3 loop spans 16 amino acids. Germline lookup yields CDR1 SGHNT and CDR2 YENEEA. This sample is drawn from a study of blood T cell repertoires in COVID-19. The wider study: COVID-19 samples from acute and convalescent phases originated in the United States, Italy and Spain.

Sequencing used peripheral blood. The chain uses TRBV11-3 and TRBJ2-1; D is possibly TRBD2 (5 bases). The source is a man younger than 35 with active or convalescent COVID-19. In DNA, the CDR3 is TGTGCCAGCAGCTTAGGTACAGCGGCCAACTACAATGAGCAGTTCTTC. Amino acid sequence: CASSLGTAANYNEQFF.